The source of this T cell receptor (beta chain) is a study of circulating and synovial CD4+ cells in juvenile arthritis. Study-wide results and caveats: Measured synovium overlap likely understates the true shared repertoire. Bulk blood CD4 samples held at least an order of magnitude more or fewer genomes than CPL.

Profiled with immunoSEQ multiplex PCR; TCRdb holds only in-frame clones, not every one. This table holds about 33,000 clones, roughly 96% found once. CDR1 SGHTA and CDR2 FQGNSA come from the germline V gene. The trim removed 5 bases at V and 13 bases at J, leaving 9 bases unmatched. The CDR3 covers 14 residues. About this clone itself: Its cognate antigen is unknown.

Sequenced samples came from active juvenile idiopathic arthritis patients. The chain has TRBV7-2 and TRBJ1-6; 9 nucleotides match TRBD1. This sequence originates from a human donor with juvenile idiopathic arthritis. Specimen: CD4+ T cells from blood. The CDR3 loop reads CASSAGQGAVPLHF. As DNA, the CDR3 is TGTGCCAGCAGCGCGGGACAGGGAGCGGTTCCCCTCCACTTT.